The present T cell receptor (beta chain) was sequenced within a study of blood T cell repertoires in COVID-19. The wider study: From the United States, Italy and Spain came samples of acute and convalescent COVID-19. T cells, B-cell-depleted T cells, or PBMCs supplied cDNA or gDNA.

V was pared by 9 bases and J by 4 bases, with 12 bases of the junction left unmatched. Germline assignment: CDR1 SGHRS and CDR2 YFSETQ. The length of the CDR3 is 16 residues. In the original analysis: Reference gene primer amplification in the assay estimated nucleated cell counts. Assay used: immunoSEQ multiplex PCR; TCRdb lists only in-frame clones, some missing. That table is the source of V, J and clone size, and D and trimming were worked out from the DNA. The repertoire holds 20,000 to 30,000 clones, with about nine tenths as singletons. The chain links TRBV5-1 to TRBJ2-5; 13 bases line up with TRBD2. The clonotype originates from a woman of 80 years or more with acute or convalescent COVID-19. Sequencing used peripheral blood. The CDR3 DNA follows: TGCGCCACCGGGACTAGCGGGACAACCGACGGAGAGACCCAGTACTTC. Its translation: CATGTSGTTDGETQYF. The variable domain in full, with the rest retrieved from reference TRBV5-1 and TRBJ2-5, is KAGVTQTPRYLIKTRGQQVTLSCSPISGHRSVSWYQQTPGQGLQFLFEYFSETQRNKGNFPGRFSGRQFSNSRSEMNVSTLELGDSALYLCATGTSGTTDGETQYFGPGTRLLVL.